A selection of T cell receptor beta chains follows, all from one sample in a study of blood T cell repertoires in COVID-19. Assay: immunoSEQ multiplex PCR; the TCRdb copy retains only in-frame clones and omits some. The sample holds tens of thousands of clones, approximately 85% seen once. Input material: peripheral blood. These receptors all stem from a human donor in a cohort sampled during active COVID-19. Both conserved end residues are part of each CDR3.

J,V,CDR3
TRBJ2-7,TRBV19,CASSDTGTGVIYEQYF
TRBJ2-3,TRBV2,CASKRDTDTQYF
TRBJ1-2,TRBV5-1,CASSATGGSYGYTF
TRBJ1-5,TRBV11-1,CASSEDRAQPQHF
TRBJ1-5,TRBV6-5,CASRGPDQPQHF
TRBJ1-5,TRBV6-2/TRBV6-3,CASSYGGLPFQPQHF
TRBJ2-3,TRBV10-3,CATKAGGPADTQYF
TRBJ2-1,TRBV9,CASSGGLAGGLDTMKQFF
TRBJ2-7,TRBV6-2/TRBV6-3,CASSWHLFTSGSSYEQYF
TRBJ2-5,TRBV5-4,CASSLVSGTQYF
TRBJ2-2,TRBV6-6,CASSRPGQDQNTGELFF
TRBJ2-1,TRBV5-1,CASSLAVYNEQFF
TRBJ1-1,TRBV28,CASSLLGGTEAFF
TRBJ2-5,TRBV28,CASSLGVQGGAETQYF
TRBJ1-1,TRBV7-2,CASSLSGSRGTEAFF
TRBJ1-5,TRBV6-2/TRBV6-3,CASSYSGHDSNQPQHF
TRBJ2-7,TRBV18,CASSPPTGPEQYF
TRBJ2-3,TRBV6-4,CASSDSFGGATDTQYF
TRBJ1-1,TRBV30,CAWREVGAFF
TRBJ2-1,TRBV11-3,CASSSGTRPYNEQFF
TRBJ2-1,TRBV19,CATGGGGIYNEQFF
TRBJ2-2,TRBV7-6,CASSLTGTGGAGELFF
TRBJ1-2,TRBV7-8,CASSSTSAGGYTF
TRBJ2-3,TRBV2,CASSREGTGATDTQYF
TRBJ1-1,TRBV7-9,CASSPGYGYTEAFF
TRBJ2-7,TRBV6-6,CASSSGTGVREQYF
TRBJ2-2,TRBV7-9,CASSSTDIPNTGELFF
TRBJ1-2,TRBV14,CASSPLANFYGYTF
TRBJ2-7,TRBV20-1,CSTSDGRTYEQYF
TRBJ2-1,TRBV3-1/TRBV3-2,CASSQDWASGSNEQFF
TRBJ1-1,TRBV5-1,CASSLGSTGNTEAFF